This T cell receptor beta chain was sequenced for a study of OX40 agonist ivuxolimab in advanced cancers. Study overall: Every 2 weeks, ivuxolimab was infused into the patients intravenously at between 0.01 and 10 mg/kg.

Losses at the gene ends were 6 bases for V and 5 bases for J; bases not matched to a gene: 10. Per the germline V gene, CDR1 is ENHRY and CDR2 is SYGVKD. The CDR3 runs 15 residues. The study sampled blood at baseline, cycle 4 day 1, and cycle 7 day 1. The assay was immunoSEQ multiplex PCR, and TCRdb's table has in-frame clones only and misses some. The sample yields about 88,000 clones, roughly 85% seen once. The V gene is TRBV10-3, the J gene TRBJ2-1; 7 positions match TRBD1. The source material was CD4+ or CD8+ T cells sorted from blood, sampled in a trial of the OX40 agonist ivuxolimab. This TCR came from an adult with an advanced solid tumor such as melanoma, head and neck, liver or kidney cancer. CDR3 in DNA: TGTGCCATCAGGGATTCCGGGACAGATAACAATGAGCAGTTCTTC. Translating it yields CAIRDSGTDNNEQFF.